These T cell receptor beta chains were read from a single sample in a study of cytomegalovirus exposure and HLA in healthy donors. The protocol was immunoSEQ multiplex PCR, while the TCRdb copy is restricted to in-frame clones and leaves out a portion. The sample shows fewer than 200,000 clones, over 65% of them seen only once. Material for sequencing was PBMCs. Receptors were obtained from a man between 60 and 75 years old in good health and CMV-seronegative. The conserved cysteine and the conserved F or W are not part of the CDR3 here. A D gene is named only where the DNA matches it firmly.

d_call | cdr3_length | j_call | v_call | cdr3_aa
TRBD2 | 13 | TRBJ2-1 | TRBV5-4 | ASSLVLAGNNEQF
TRBD1 | 12 | TRBJ2-1 | TRBV2 | ASLWTGDYNEQF
NA | 11 | TRBJ1-2 | TRBV30 | AWSTGIWHGYP
NA | 11 | TRBJ2-3 | TRBV11-3 | ASSSRLADTQY
NA | 11 | TRBJ1-2 | TRBV6-5 | AARRAANYGYT
TRBD2 | 13 | TRBJ2-1 | TRBV7-7 | ASSNGLAGYNEQF
TRBD1 | 16 | TRBJ1-1 | TRBV5-1 | ASSLAPGQGRRYTEAF
NA | 12 | TRBJ1-2 | TRBV7-9 | ASSTNTGPYGYP
NA | 10 | TRBJ2-3 | TRBV7-6 | ASGNRADTQY
NA | 12 | TRBJ2-3 | TRBV7-6 | ASSSTASTDTQY
NA | 12 | TRBJ1-1 | TRBV6-6 | ASSPNRRNTEAF
NA | 9 | TRBJ1-3 | TRBV20-1 | SASPGNTIY
NA | 13 | TRBJ2-1 | TRBV6-6 | ASSKARGNYNEQF
NA | 10 | TRBJ1-2 | TRBV10-3 | AISEGRGGYT
NA | 11 | TRBJ1-1 | TRBV29-1 | SVEGRTDFYRK
NA | 9 | TRBJ1-1 | TRBV12-5 | ASGPNTEAF
NA | 14 | TRBJ1-3 | TRBV2 | ASSEGQAGSGNTIY
TRBD1 | 11 | TRBJ1-1 | TRBV7-3 | ASSTTTGNEAF
NA | 14 | TRBJ1-3 | TRBV4-1 | ASSQGTRASGNTIY
TRBD1 | 13 | TRBJ2-1 | TRBV27 | ASSTPTGWYNEQF
NA | 11 | TRBJ2-7 | TRBV5-1 | ASSSGVMDEQY
NA | 12 | TRBJ1-1 | TRBV7-9 | ASSSQGGLTEAF
NA | 13 | NA | TRBV15 | ATKGGGSNLYEQY
NA | 10 | TRBJ2-2 | TRBV7-2 | ASSFLTGELF
TRBD1 | 12 | TRBJ1-1 | TRBV6-1 | ASKASRGPTEAF
NA | 11 | TRBJ1-1 | TRBV5-1 | ASSLVTGTEAF
TRBD2 | 13 | TRBJ2-1 | TRBV11-2 | ASSLELADYNEQF
NA | 9 | TRBJ2-1 | TRBV6-1 | ASKAVDEQF
TRBD1 | 11 | TRBJ1-2 | TRBV5-1 | ASSSGTGDGYT
NA | 16 | TRBJ2-1 | TRBV5-1 | ASSLNPRTALSYNEQF
TRBD1 | 12 | TRBJ2-2 | TRBV27 | ASSRQGGTGELF
NA | 11 | TRBJ2-7 | TRBV10-3 | AISEKGLYEQY
TRBD2 | 12 | TRBJ2-1 | TRBV7-9 | ASSFSGRGNEQF
NA | 11 | TRBJ1-1 | TRBV15 | ATSRDPGTEAF
TRBD1 | 13 | TRBJ2-2 | TRBV10-3 | AISRTGHMTGELF
TRBD2 | 12 | TRBJ2-1 | TRBV9 | ASSVSGGAGEQF
TRBD1 | 14 | TRBJ2-3 | TRBV5-8 | ASSVGTGASTDTQY
NA | 12 | TRBJ1-3 | TRBV9 | ASSVRDFGNTIY
NA | 11 | TRBJ1-2 | TRBV7-9 | ASSTGLQYGYT
NA | 11 | TRBJ1-1 | TRBV28 | ASSRQSNTEAF
NA | 13 | TRBJ2-3 | TRBV4-1 | ASSQVQGSTDTQY
TRBD1 | 12 | TRBJ1-2 | TRBV13 | ASRPQGARYGYT
NA | 11 | TRBJ2-3 | TRBV7-9 | ASSSGVGDTQY
TRBD1 | 13 | TRBJ2-7 | TRBV27 | ASSYARDRGSKQY
NA | 11 | TRBJ1-1 | TRBV29-1 | SVARQANTEAF
NA | 11 | TRBJ2-5 | TRBV19 | ASSVTAQETQY
TRBD1 | 11 | TRBJ2-7 | TRBV28 | ASGGTGVYEQY
NA | 13 | TRBJ1-1 | TRBV5-4 | ASTSDGGKSTEAF
NA | 12 | TRBJ2-1 | TRBV2 | ASSEGARDNEQF
NA | 12 | TRBJ2-5 | TRBV6-5 | ATQGAGARETQY
TRBD1 | 15 | TRBJ2-3 | TRBV18 | ASSPVFGDRDTDTQY
TRBD2 | 13 | TRBJ2-5 | TRBV5-4 | ASSFGDPRGETQY
TRBD1 | 12 | TRBJ1-2 | TRBV18 | ASSPGTAAYGYT
TRBD1 | 11 | TRBJ2-2 | TRBV30 | AWSDTGGGELF